This passage covers 3 T cell receptor beta chains from one sample sequenced in a study of T cell changes during pregnancy in multiple sclerosis. Repertoires were generated with immunoSEQ multiplex PCR, while TCRdb's copy carries only in-frame clones and drops some. The sample holds 100,000 or so clones; over 85% are singletons and the top ten take roughly 0.95%. This material consisted of peripheral blood, taken after pregnancy. These receptors were collected from a female donor with multiple sclerosis, enrolled in a pregnancy study.

This clone was observed a few times. The rearrangement uses TRBV4-1 and TRBJ2-7, with 9 bases that match TRBD2. Germline lookup yields CDR1 MGHRA and CDR2 YSYEKL. This CDR3 contains 15 residues. With V trimmed by 0 bases and J by 4 bases, 4 bases remained unmatched. The CDR3 is CASSQDLAGPYEQYF. The CDR3 DNA follows: TGCGCCAGCAGCCAAGACCTAGCGGGACCTTACGAGCAGTACTTC.

Details on this clone: The sample carries other DNA sequences with the same CDR3. The V and J genes are TRBV19 and TRBJ2-1; weak D call: TRBD1 (6 bases). The CDR3 runs 15 residues. V shed 3 bases and J shed 1 base, with 10 bases lying between them. Germline V CDR1 and CDR2: LNHDA, SQIVND (reference sequence). CDR3 coding DNA: TGTGCCAGTAGTATTGGAACAGGGTCCTACAATGAGCAGTTCTTC. The encoded protein is CASSIGTGSYNEQFF.

The chain carries TRBV4-1 and TRBJ1-1; the D is unclear. This CDR3 region has 17 residues. V shed 1 base and J shed 1 base, with 16 bases lying between them. Looked up from germline, CDR1 is MGHRA and CDR2 is YSYEKL. CDR3 amino acids: CASSQAPGEGTNTEAFF. In nucleotides, the CDR3 is TGCGCCAGCAGCCAAGCTCCCGGGGAAGGAACGAACACTGAAGCTTTCTTT.